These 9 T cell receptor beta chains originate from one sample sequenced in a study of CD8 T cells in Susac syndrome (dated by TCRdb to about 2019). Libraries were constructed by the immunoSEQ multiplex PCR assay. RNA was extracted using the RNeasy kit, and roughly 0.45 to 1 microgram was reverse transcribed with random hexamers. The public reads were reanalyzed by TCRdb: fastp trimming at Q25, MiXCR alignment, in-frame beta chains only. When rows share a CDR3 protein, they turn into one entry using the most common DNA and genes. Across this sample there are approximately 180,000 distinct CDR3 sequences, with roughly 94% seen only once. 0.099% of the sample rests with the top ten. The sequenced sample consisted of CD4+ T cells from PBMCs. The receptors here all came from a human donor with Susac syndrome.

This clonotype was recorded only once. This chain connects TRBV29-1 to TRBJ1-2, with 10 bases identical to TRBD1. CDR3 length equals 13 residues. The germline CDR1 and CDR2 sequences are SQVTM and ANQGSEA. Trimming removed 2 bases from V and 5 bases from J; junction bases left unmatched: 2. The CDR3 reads CSVERTGGYGYTF. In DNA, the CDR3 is TGCAGCGTTGAACGGACAGGGGGATATGGCTACACCTTC.

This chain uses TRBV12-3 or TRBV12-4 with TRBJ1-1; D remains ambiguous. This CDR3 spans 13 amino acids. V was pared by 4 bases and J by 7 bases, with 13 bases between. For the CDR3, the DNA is TGTGCCAGCAGTTATACGGACCGAGATGAAGCTTTCTTT. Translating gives CASSYTDRDEAFF.

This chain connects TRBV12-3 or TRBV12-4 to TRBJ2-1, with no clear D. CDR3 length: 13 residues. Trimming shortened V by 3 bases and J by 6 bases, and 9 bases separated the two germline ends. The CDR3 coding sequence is TGTGCCAGCAGTTTCCTTCCGACCAATGAGCAGTTCTTC. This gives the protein CASSFLPTNEQFF.

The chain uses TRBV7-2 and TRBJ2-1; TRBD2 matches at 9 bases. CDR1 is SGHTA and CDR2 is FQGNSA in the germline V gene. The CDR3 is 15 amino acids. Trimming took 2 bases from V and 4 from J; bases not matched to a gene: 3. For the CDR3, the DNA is TGTGCCAGCAGCTTAACTAGCGGGCCTTACAATGAGCAGTTCTTC. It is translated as CASSLTSGPYNEQFF.

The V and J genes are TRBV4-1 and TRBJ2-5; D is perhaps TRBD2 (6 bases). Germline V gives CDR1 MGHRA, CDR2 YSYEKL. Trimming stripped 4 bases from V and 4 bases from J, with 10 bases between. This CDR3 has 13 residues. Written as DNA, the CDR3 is TGCGCCAGCAGCCGAGGGACTTTAGAGACCCAGTACTTC. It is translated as CASSRGTLETQYF.

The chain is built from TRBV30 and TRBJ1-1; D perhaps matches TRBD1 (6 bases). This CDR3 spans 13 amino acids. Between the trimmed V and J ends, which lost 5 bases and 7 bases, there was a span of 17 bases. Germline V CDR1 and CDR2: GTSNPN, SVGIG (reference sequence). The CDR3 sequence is CAWGGKDMVEAFF. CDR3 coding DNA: TGTGCCTGGGGGGGCAAGGACATGGTTGAAGCTTTCTTT. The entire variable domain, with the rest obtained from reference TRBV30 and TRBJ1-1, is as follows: SQTIHQWPATLVQPVGSPLSLECTVEGTSNPNLYWYRQAAGRGLQLLFYSVGIGQISSEVPQNLSASRPQDRQFILSSKKLLLSDSGFYLCAWGGKDMVEAFFGQGTRLTVV.

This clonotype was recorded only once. This CDR3 reads CASSLGGGIRGRFYNEQFF. In nucleotides, the CDR3 is TGCGCCAGCAGCTTGGGGGGAGGGATTCGCGGGAGATTCTACAATGAGCAGTTCTTC. The rearrangement uses TRBV5-1 and TRBJ2-1, with 7 bases lining up with TRBD2. The germline gives CDR1 SGHRS, CDR2 YFSETQ. The CDR3 has 19 residues. After removal of 0 bases from V and 3 bases from J, the junction contained 15 bases not matched to a gene. Together with reference TRBV5-1 and TRBJ2-1, the CDR3 gives the full variable domain: KAGVTQTPRYLIKTRGQQVTLSCSPISGHRSVSWYQQTPGQGLQFLFEYFSETQRNKGNFPGRFSGRQFSNSRSEMNVSTLELGDSALYLCASSLGGGIRGRFYNEQFFGPGTRLTVL.

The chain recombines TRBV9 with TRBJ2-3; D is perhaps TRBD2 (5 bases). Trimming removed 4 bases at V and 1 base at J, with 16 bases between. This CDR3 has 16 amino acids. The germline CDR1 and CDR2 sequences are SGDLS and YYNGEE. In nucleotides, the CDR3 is TGTGCCAGCAGCCCCCGAGGGAGAGAGGGCACAGATACGCAGTATTTT. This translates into CASSPRGREGTDTQYF.

For the CDR3, the DNA is TGTGCCAGCAGTGAACGGCAGGGGGTTAATTCACCCCTCCACTTT. Protein product: CASSERQGVNSPLHF. This chain connects TRBV2 to TRBJ1-6, with 7 bases identical to TRBD1. After removal of 2 bases from V and 6 bases from J, the junction contained 4 bases not matched to a gene. CDR1 and CDR2 from the germline V gene are SNHLY and FYNNEI. This CDR3 has 15 residues.